This passage covers 20 T cell receptor beta chains from one sample sequenced in a study of T cells after yellow fever vaccination. TCRdb independently ran MiXCR on the 5' RACE reads; one entry per CDR3 protein. Among 230,000 or so distinct CDR3 sequences listed, approximately 6.8% were seen once. The source was CD4+ T cells sorted from PBMCs, collected on the day of the yellow fever booster vaccination. The receptors were gathered from a man in his thirties or forties who received the YFV17D yellow fever vaccine.

This clonotype was observed at least ten times. The chain employs TRBV3-1 and TRBJ2-7, with TRBD2 matching over 10 bases. The CDR3 totals 15 residues. With 7 bases clipped from V and 7 bases from J, the junction kept 13 bases outside the gene matches. Germline V CDR1 and CDR2: LGHDT, YNNKEL (reference sequence). CDR3 sequence reads: CASKESGRAKDEQYF. The CDR3 DNA reads TGTGCCAGCAAGGAGAGCGGGAGGGCCAAAGATGAGCAGTACTTC.

The chain has TRBV2 and TRBJ2-2; the match to TRBD2 covers 7 bases. This CDR3 region has 12 residues. Germline V gene lookup returns CDR1 SNHLY and CDR2 FYNNEI. J gave up 7 bases and V 8 bases, and 4 bases lay outside the gene matches. The CDR3 DNA reads as TGTGCCAGCTGGGAGGGGATCGGGGAGCTGTTTTTT. Residues: CASWEGIGELFF. Full variable domain (outside the CDR3, taken from reference TRBV2 and TRBJ2-2): EPEVTQTPSHQVTQMGQEVILRCVPISNHLYFYWYRQILGQKVEFLVSFYNNEISEKSEIFDDQFSVERPDGSNFTLKIRSTKLEDSAMYFCASWEGIGELFFGEGSRLTVL.

The rearrangement joins TRBV5-4 to TRBJ2-5, with a tentative D call TRBD2 (5 bases). The CDR3 extends over 14 amino acids. The V and J ends lost 6 bases and 5 bases respectively, with 17 bases between them. From germline, CDR1 is SGHNT and CDR2 YYREEE (reference sequence). The CDR3 spells CASTIWAGAETQYF. The CDR3 region has the DNA TGTGCCAGCACTATTTGGGCGGGCGCGGAGACCCAGTACTTC.

The chain links TRBV7-2 to TRBJ2-7; D remains ambiguous. The CDR3 runs to 13 residues. V lost 4 bases to trimming and J lost 2 bases, with 9 bases between them. CDR1 is SGHTA, CDR2 FQGNSA, per germline. DNA of the CDR3: TGTGCCAGCAGCTCACGTCACCCCTACGAGCAGTACTTC. Its translation is CASSSRHPYEQYF.

The chain uses TRBV20-1 and TRBJ2-3; D gene unclear. CDR3 length: 15 amino acids. Deletions cut 1 base from V and 6 bases from J, with 17 bases between. Germline V lookup: CDR1 DFQATT, CDR2 SNEGSKA (reference sequence). CDR3 DNA: TGCAGTGCTAGAGGGGATGGCGGCGCAAGGGATACGCAGTATTTT. Protein sequence: CSARGDGGARDTQYF.

This clonotype was seen repeatedly, ten times or more. The chain is built from TRBV7-9 and TRBJ2-2; no firm D call. V was pared by 5 bases and J by 9 bases, with 10 bases between. The CDR3 is 12 amino acids. The germline gives CDR1 SEHNR, CDR2 FQNEAQ (reference sequence). CDR3 in amino acids: CASSSAGRELFF. In nucleotides, the CDR3 is TGTGCCAGCAGCAGCGCCGGTCGGGAGCTGTTTTTT.

This clonotype appeared a few times. This sequence joins TRBV20-1 and TRBJ2-3, with TRBD1 as a possible D gene (6 bases). Germline V gene data show CDR1 as DFQATT and CDR2 as SNEGSKA (reference sequence). The CDR3 extends over 16 amino acids. V was shortened by 2 bases and J by 2 bases, with 17 bases between the two germline ends. CDR3 loop: CSARPPGTGSTDTQYF. CDR3 DNA: TGCAGTGCTAGACCGCCGGGAACAGGGTCCACAGATACGCAGTATTTT.

This clonotype was seen at least ten times. The chain uses TRBV11-2 and TRBJ1-2; the D gene is possibly TRBD1 (6 bases). This CDR3 contains 14 residues. Germline CDR1 SGHAT, CDR2 FQNNGV. Deletions cut 1 base from V and 6 bases from J, with 12 bases between. CDR3 nucleotide sequence: TGTGCCAGCAGCTTAGGGAGGTGGGACAATGGCTACACCTTC. Its translation: CASSLGRWDNGYTF.

This chain joins TRBV6-1 and TRBJ2-7; D call uncertain. Trimming cost V 6 bases and J 6 bases, with 6 bases left between them. This CDR3 comprises 10 residues. Germline CDR1 is MNHNS and CDR2 is SASEGT. The CDR3 DNA reads TGTGCCAGCAGCCAAACCGAGCAGTACTTC. Its translation: CASSQTEQYF.

There are many counts of this clonotype. The chain is built from TRBV10-2 and TRBJ1-1, with a weak D call TRBD1 (6 bases). Trimming left V 6 bases short and J 2 bases short, with 10 bases between. The CDR3 runs 13 residues. Germline V gene lookup returns CDR1 WSHSY and CDR2 SAAADI. CDR3 sequence (DNA): TGCGCCAGCAGAACGGGGGCAAACACTGAAGCTTTCTTT. It yields the protein CASRTGANTEAFF.

This clonotype was detected a few times. V gene TRBV3-1 combines with J gene TRBJ2-7; perhaps D is TRBD1 or TRBD2 (5 bases each). The germline V and J ends were trimmed by 8 bases and 9 bases, with 26 bases remaining between them. The CDR3 is 15 amino acids. The V gene's germline CDR1 is LGHDT and CDR2 YNNKEL (reference sequence). The CDR3 DNA is TGTGCCAGCCGCGCTCGGGACGCCAGATCATCCGGGCAGTACTTC. Its protein product is CASRARDARSSGQYF.

This clonotype has a handful of counts. This sequence joins TRBV7-2 and TRBJ2-5, with D unresolved. The CDR3 consists of 13 residues. CDR1 and CDR2 from the germline V gene are SGHTA and FQGNSA. The ends were cut back, 6 bases at V and 2 bases at J, with 10 bases in the middle. The CDR3 sequence: CASRGRRQETQYF. Written as DNA, the CDR3 is TGTGCCAGCAGAGGACGTAGACAAGAGACCCAGTACTTC.

This clonotype was seen a handful of times. This chain uses TRBV3-1 with TRBJ2-5; 8 bases line up with TRBD1. Germline assignment: CDR1 LGHDT and CDR2 YNNKEL (reference sequence). J lost 2 bases, V lost 6 bases, and 8 bases had no gene match. This CDR3 contains 15 residues. The CDR3 loop reads CASRPQGGRQETQYF. Here the CDR3 DNA reads TGTGCCAGCAGACCACAGGGGGGTCGACAAGAGACCCAGTACTTC.

A few counts support this clonotype. The gene calls are TRBV20-1 and TRBJ2-2, with D hard to call. Germline CDR1 DFQATT, CDR2 SNEGSKA (reference sequence). The V and J ends lost 3 bases and 10 bases respectively, with 12 bases between them. This CDR3 contains 12 residues. CDR3 residues: CSARQAVEELFF. The CDR3, as DNA: TGCAGTGCTAGGCAGGCTGTCGAGGAGCTGTTTTTT.

The chain employs TRBV12-3 or TRBV12-4 and TRBJ1-3; D gene ambiguous. This CDR3 spans 13 amino acids. Deletions cut 8 bases from V and 0 bases from J, with 8 bases between. The DNA for the CDR3 is TGTGCCAGCGACCCCTACTCTGGAAACACCATATATTTT. Translated, it gives CASDPYSGNTIYF.

The sample holds a few counts of this clonotype. The rearrangement joins TRBV5-4 to TRBJ2-5, with 12 bases matching TRBD2. With V trimmed by 3 bases and J by 5 bases, 14 bases remained unmatched. The CDR3 length is 18 residues. CDR1 is SGHNT, CDR2 YYREEE, per germline (reference sequence). This CDR3 reads CASSSRLAGAYGGETQYF. The CDR3 bases are TGTGCCAGCAGCTCACGACTAGCGGGAGCCTACGGGGGGGAGACCCAGTACTTC.

J is TRBJ2-2 and V is TRBV28; 7 nucleotides agree with TRBD1. With 6 bases clipped from V and 3 bases from J, the junction kept 10 bases outside the gene matches. The CDR3 extends over 16 amino acids. CDR1 MDHEN and CDR2 SYDVKM come from the germline V gene. The CDR3 bases are TGTGCCAGCAGCCCTGAGGGGGCGAGGGACACCGGGGAGCTGTTTTTT. This encodes CASSPEGARDTGELFF.

This clonotype was observed a handful of times. The chain carries TRBV10-3 and TRBJ1-2, with D possibly being TRBD1 (6 bases). V gave up 5 bases and J gave up 7 bases, with 11 bases separating them. The germline V gene has CDR1 ENHRY and CDR2 SYGVKD. This CDR3 region has 12 residues. The CDR3 sequence: CAISLQGGGYTF. CDR3 sequence (DNA): TGTGCCATCAGTCTACAGGGTGGTGGCTACACCTTC.

This clonotype was recorded many times. This chain connects TRBV20-1 to TRBJ1-2; perhaps TRBD1 as D (6 bases). This CDR3 has 12 amino acids. From germline, CDR1 is DFQATT and CDR2 SNEGSKA (reference sequence). Deletions cut 6 bases from V and 1 base from J, with 9 bases between. The CDR3 region has the DNA TGCAGTGCCCGGACAGTTAACTATGGCTACACCTTC. Encoded protein: CSARTVNYGYTF.

The chain carries TRBV5-1 and TRBJ2-5; perhaps TRBD1 as D (7 bases). This CDR3 spans 16 amino acids. Trimming cost V 0 bases and J 2 bases, with 14 bases left between them. In germline, CDR1 is SGHRS, CDR2 YFSETQ. The CDR3, as DNA: TGCGCCAGCAGCTTGGTTGGAGGGGGCATTCAAGAGACCCAGTACTTC. It encodes CASSLVGGGIQETQYF.